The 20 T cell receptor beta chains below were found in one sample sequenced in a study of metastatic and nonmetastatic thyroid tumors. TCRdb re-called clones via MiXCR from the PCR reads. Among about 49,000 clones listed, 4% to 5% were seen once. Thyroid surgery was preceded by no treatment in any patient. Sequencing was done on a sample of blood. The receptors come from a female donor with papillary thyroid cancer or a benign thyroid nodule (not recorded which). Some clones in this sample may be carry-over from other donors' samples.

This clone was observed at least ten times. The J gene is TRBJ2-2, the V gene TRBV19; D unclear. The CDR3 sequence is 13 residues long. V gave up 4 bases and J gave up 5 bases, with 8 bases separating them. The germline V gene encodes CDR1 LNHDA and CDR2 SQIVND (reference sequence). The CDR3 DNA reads TGTGCCAGTAGTACGTTGCAGACCGGGGAGCTGTTTTTT. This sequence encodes CASSTLQTGELFF.

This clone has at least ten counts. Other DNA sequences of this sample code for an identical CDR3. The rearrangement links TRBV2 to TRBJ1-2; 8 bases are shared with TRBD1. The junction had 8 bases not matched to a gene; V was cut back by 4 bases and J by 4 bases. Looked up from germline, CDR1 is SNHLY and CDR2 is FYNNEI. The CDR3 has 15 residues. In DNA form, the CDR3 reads TGTGCCAGCAGTGGGTTGAGGACAGGGAGCTATGGCTACACCTTC. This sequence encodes CASSGLRTGSYGYTF.

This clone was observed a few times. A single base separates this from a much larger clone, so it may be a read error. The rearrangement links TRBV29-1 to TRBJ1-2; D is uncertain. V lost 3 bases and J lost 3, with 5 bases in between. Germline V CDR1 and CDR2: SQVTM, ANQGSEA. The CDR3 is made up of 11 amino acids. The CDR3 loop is CSVESDYGYTF. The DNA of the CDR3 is TGCAGCGTTGAGTCCGACTATGGCTACACCTTC. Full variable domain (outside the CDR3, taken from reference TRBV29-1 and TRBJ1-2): SAVISQKPSRDICQRGTSLTIQCQVDSQVTMMFWYRQQPGQSLTLIATANQGSEATYESGFVIDKFPISRPNLTFSTLTVSNMSPEDSSIYLCSVESDYGYTFGSGTRLTVV.

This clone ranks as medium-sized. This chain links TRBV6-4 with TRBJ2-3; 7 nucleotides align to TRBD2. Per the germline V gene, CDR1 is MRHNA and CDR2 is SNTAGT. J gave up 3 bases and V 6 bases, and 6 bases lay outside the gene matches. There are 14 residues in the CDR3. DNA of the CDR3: TGTGCCAGCAGCCTACGGGAGGAGACAGATACGCAGTATTTT. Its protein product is CASSLREETDTQYF.

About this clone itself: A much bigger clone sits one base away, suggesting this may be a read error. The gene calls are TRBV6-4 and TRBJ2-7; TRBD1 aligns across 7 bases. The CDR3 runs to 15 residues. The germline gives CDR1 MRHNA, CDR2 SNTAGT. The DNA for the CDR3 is TGTGCCAGCAGACCAGGACAGGTTTCCGTCTACGAACAGTACTTC. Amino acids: CASRPGQVSVYEQYF.

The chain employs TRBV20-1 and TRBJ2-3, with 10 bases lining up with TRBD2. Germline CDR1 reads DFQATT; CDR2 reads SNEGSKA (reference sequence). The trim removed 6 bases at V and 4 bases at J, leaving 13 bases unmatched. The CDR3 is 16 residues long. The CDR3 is CSASLLASGRPDTQYF. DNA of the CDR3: TGCAGTGCCAGCCTTCTGGCTAGCGGGAGACCAGATACGCAGTATTTT.

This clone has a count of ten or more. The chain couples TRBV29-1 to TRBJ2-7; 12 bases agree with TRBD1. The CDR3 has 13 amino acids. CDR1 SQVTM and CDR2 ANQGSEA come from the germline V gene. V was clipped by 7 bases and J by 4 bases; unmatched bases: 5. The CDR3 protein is CSAGDRGLYEQYF. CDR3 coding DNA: TGCAGCGCTGGGGACAGGGGGCTGTACGAGCAGTACTTC.

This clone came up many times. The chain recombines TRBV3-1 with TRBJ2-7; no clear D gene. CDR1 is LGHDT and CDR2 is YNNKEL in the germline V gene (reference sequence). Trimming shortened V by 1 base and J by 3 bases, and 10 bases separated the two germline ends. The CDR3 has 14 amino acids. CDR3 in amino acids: CASSQAAGDYEQYF. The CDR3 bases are TGTGCCAGCAGCCAAGCCGCAGGAGACTACGAGCAGTACTTC.

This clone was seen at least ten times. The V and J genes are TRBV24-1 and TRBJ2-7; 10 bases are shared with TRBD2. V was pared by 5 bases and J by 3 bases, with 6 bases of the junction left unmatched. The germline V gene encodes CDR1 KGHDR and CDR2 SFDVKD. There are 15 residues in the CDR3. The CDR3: CATSAGTSEVYEQYF. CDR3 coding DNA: TGTGCCACCAGTGCCGGGACTAGCGAAGTCTACGAGCAGTACTTC.

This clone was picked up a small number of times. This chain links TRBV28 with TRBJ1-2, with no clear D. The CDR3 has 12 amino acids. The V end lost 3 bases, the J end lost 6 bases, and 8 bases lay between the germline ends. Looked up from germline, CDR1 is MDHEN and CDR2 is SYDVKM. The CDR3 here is CASSFVWDGYTF. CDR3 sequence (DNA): TGTGCCAGCAGTTTCGTCTGGGATGGCTACACCTTC.

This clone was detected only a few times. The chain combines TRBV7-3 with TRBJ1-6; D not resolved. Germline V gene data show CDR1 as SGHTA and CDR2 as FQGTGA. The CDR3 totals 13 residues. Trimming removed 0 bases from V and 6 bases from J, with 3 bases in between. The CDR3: CASSLTPNSPLHF. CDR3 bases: TGTGCCAGCAGCTTAACCCCTAATTCACCCCTCCACTTT.

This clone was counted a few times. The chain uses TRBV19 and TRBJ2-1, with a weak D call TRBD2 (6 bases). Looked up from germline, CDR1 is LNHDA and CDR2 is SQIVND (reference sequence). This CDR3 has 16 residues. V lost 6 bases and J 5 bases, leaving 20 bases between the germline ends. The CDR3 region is CASRRVNSGLDNEQFF. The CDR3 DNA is TGTGCCAGTAGGAGGGTAAACAGCGGGCTGGACAATGAGCAGTTCTTC.

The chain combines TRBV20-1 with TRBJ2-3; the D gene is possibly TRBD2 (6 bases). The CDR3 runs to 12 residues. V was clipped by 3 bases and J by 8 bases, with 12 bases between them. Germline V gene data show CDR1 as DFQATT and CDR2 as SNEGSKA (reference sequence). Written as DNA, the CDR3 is TGCAGTGCTAGCAAACTGGGAGGTACGCAGTATTTT. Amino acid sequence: CSASKLGGTQYF.

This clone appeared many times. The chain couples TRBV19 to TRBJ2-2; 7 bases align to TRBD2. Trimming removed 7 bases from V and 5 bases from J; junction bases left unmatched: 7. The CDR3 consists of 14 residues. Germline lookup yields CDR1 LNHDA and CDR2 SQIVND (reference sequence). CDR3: CASMSGTRTGELFF. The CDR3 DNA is TGTGCCAGTATGAGCGGGACTCGTACCGGGGAGCTGTTTTTT. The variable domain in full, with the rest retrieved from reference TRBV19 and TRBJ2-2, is DGGITQSPKYLFRKEGQNVTLSCEQNLNHDAMYWYRQDPGQGLRLIYYSQIVNDFQKGDIAEGYSVSREKKESFPLTVTSAQKNPTAFYLCASMSGTRTGELFFGEGSRLTVL.

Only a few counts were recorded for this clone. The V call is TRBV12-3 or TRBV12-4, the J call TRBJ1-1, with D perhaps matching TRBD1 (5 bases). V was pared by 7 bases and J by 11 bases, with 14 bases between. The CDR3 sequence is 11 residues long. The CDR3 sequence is CASTLTEEAFF. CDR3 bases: TGTGCCAGCACCCTGACAGAGGAGGCTTTCTTT.

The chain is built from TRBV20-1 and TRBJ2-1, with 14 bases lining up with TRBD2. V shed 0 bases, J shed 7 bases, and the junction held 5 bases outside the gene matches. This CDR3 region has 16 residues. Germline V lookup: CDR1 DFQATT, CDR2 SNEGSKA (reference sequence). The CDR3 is CSARDLGTSGRNEQFF. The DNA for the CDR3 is TGCAGTGCTAGAGATCTGGGGACTAGCGGGAGAAATGAGCAGTTCTTC.

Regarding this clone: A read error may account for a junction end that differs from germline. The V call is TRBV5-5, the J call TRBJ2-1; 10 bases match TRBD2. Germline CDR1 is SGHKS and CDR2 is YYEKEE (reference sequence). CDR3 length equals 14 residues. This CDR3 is CAISAGLAPNEQSF. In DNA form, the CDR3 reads TGTGCCATCAGCGCGGGACTAGCGCCCAATGAGCAGTCCTTC.

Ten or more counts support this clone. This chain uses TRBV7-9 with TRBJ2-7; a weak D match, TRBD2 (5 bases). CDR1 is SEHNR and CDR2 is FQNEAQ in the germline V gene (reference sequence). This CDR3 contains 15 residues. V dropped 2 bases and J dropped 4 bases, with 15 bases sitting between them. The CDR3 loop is CASSLSQRSAYEQYF. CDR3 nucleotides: TGTGCCAGCAGCTTAAGTCAGCGGTCGGCATACGAGCAGTACTTC.

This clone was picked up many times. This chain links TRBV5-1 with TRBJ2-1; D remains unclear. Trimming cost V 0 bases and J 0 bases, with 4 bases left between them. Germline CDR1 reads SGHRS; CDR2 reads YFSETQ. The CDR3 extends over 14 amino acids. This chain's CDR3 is CASSLGGSYNEQFF. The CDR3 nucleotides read TGCGCCAGCAGCTTGGGGGGCTCCTACAATGAGCAGTTCTTC.

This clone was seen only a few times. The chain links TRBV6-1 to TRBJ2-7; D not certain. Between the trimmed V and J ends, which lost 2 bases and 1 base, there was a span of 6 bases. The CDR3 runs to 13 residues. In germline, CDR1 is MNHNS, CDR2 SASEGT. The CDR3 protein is CASSELVSYEQYF. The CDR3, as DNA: TGTGCCAGCAGTGAACTGGTATCCTACGAGCAGTACTTC.